This T cell receptor (beta chain) was recorded in a study of cytomegalovirus exposure and HLA in healthy donors. General observations from the study: As a later analysis showed, a missense DCLRE1C variant was linked to trimming of TCR beta V- and J-genes. Sequencing likely generated an artifact that appeared as a cluster of highly shared sequence variants.

There are a few counts of this clone. Its target is not known. The study ran its PCR with 60 Vbeta and 13 Jbeta primers. As processed by the authors: An analysis that came later counted roughly 80 million unique TCR beta chains, around 12 million shared. Here immunoSEQ multiplex PCR was the method, and the copy in TCRdb shows in-frame clones only, minus some. V, J and clone size reflect that table, while D and trimming were determined from the DNA. Of roughly 110,000 clones listed, 60% to 80% were seen once; the top ten hold 2% to 2.5%. This CDR3 has 15 amino acids. V lost 4 bases, J lost 3 bases, and 3 bases stayed unmatched. In germline, CDR1 is SNHLY, CDR2 FYNNEI.

This TCR derives from a human donor in good health. The J gene is TRBJ2-2, the V gene TRBV2, with 9 bases lining up with TRBD2. Sequenced: PBMCs. The CDR3 nucleotides read TGTGCCAGCAGTGCGACTAGCGGTTACACCGGGGAGCTGTTTTTT. Encoded protein: CASSATSGYTGELFF.